This paragraph reports one TCR beta chain. Its specificity is not known. The sample belongs to a study of metastatic and nonmetastatic thyroid tumors. Study summary: Repertoire comparison spanned blood and tumor or nodule tissue of malignant and benign thyroid patients.

The study's findings and limits: When malignant thyroid tumors were compared with benign nodules, TCR beta diversity was reportedly significantly higher in the malignant tumors. This held in both blood and tumor samples.

Methods used by the authors: Construction of a distant-metastasis classifier for papillary thyroid cancer relied on CDR3 differences across clinicopathological groups. TCRdb re-clonotyped the PCR reads through MiXCR. For this entry, the V and J calls and clone size follow TCRdb and not the study's own pipeline. Among some 55,000 clones listed, 25% to 35% were seen once. Each patient went into thyroid surgery without having received any treatment. The sequence was collected from a female donor with papillary thyroid cancer or a benign thyroid nodule (not recorded which). Some clones in this sample may be carry-over from other donors' samples. The sample consisted of blood.

This CDR3 is CASILGGPQETQYF. DNA for the CDR3: TGTGCCAGCATTCTAGGGGGGCCTCAAGAGACCCAGTACTTC. The chain employs TRBV6-2 or TRBV6-3 and TRBJ2-5, with D perhaps matching TRBD1 or TRBD2 (6 bases each). This CDR3 is 14 amino acids long. The V and J ends lost 7 bases and 2 bases respectively, with 14 bases between them. In germline, CDR1 is MNHEY, CDR2 SVGEGT.